This TCR beta chain is drawn from a study of blood T cell repertoires in COVID-19. About the research overall: There were acute and convalescent COVID-19 samples, and they came from the United States, Italy and Spain.

This clone was counted a single time. The germline V and J ends were trimmed by 0 bases and 0 bases, with 11 bases remaining between them. CDR1 and CDR2 (germline): GTSNPN, SVGIG (reference sequence). This CDR3 has 15 residues. Participants had their cohort set by participant-reported clinical history. TCRdb's table, derived via immunoSEQ multiplex PCR, lists solely in-frame clones and lacks some. The data contain roughly 290,000 clones, 70% to 90% of them seen just once; the ten biggest clones take up around 2.2%. The chain has TRBV30 and TRBJ1-1; no firm D call. The receptor was derived from a man aged 25 to 40 who had recovered from COVID-19. Specimen: PBMCs or T cells enriched from blood (not recorded which). The CDR3 here is CAWSVLGVLNTEAFF. CDR3 nucleotides: TGTGCCTGGAGTGTACTCGGGGTACTGAACACTGAAGCTTTCTTT.